This TCR beta chain was sequenced for a study of T cell responses to AZD1222 COVID-19 vaccine. The V gene's germline CDR1 is LGHNA and CDR2 YSLEER. The V gene lost 0 bases and the J gene lost 6 bases, with 12 bases spanning the gap. The CDR3 runs 16 residues. Assay: immunoSEQ multiplex PCR; the TCRdb copy retains only in-frame clones and omits some. This sample has 150,000 to 200,000 clones, with almost 90% found just once. The material sequenced was peripheral blood, taken 28 days after the second AZD1222 dose. This rearrangement joins TRBV4-3 to TRBJ1-6; TRBD1 might be the D (6 bases). The receptor's source is an adult who received the AZD1222 COVID-19 vaccine. The CDR3 nucleotides read TGCGCCAGCAGCCAAGATCCACAGGGAAGTAATTCACCCCTCCACTTT. The encoded protein is CASSQDPQGSNSPLHF.